The clone carrying this T cell receptor beta chain came up a few times. Antigen: not known. Patients had blood sampled at baseline and again on cycle 4 day 1 and cycle 7 day 1. Method: immunoSEQ multiplex PCR; TCRdb's copy keeps in-frame clones and lacks some. Here the sample spans approximately 77,000 clones, more than 70% being singletons. This specimen belongs to a study of OX40 agonist ivuxolimab in advanced cancers. Study-level information: Dosing consisted of intravenous ivuxolimab at 0.01 to 10 mg/kg every 2 weeks. Three patients showed partial responses: one hepatocellular carcinoma and two cutaneous melanoma cases.

Study-wide results and limits: Expanded clones belonging to CD8+ T cells outnumbered, on average, those of CD4+.

The germline V gene has CDR1 LNHDA and CDR2 SQIVND (reference sequence). The CDR3 runs to 17 residues. V lost 7 bases and J 5 bases, leaving 24 bases between the germline ends. The clonotype originates from an adult with an advanced solid tumor such as melanoma, head and neck, liver or kidney cancer. The specimen was CD4+ or CD8+ T cells sorted from blood, collected in a trial of the OX40 agonist ivuxolimab. This sequence joins TRBV19 and TRBJ2-1, with D perhaps matching TRBD1 or TRBD2 (7 bases each). CDR3 protein: CASTTGVGRGIHNEQFF. The CDR3 DNA sequence: TGTGCCAGTACTACAGGGGTAGGGAGGGGTATCCACAATGAGCAGTTCTTC.